The 7 T cell receptor beta chains reported below all come from one sample, sequenced in a study of CD8 T cells in ankylosing spondylitis. From the 5' RACE reads, TCRdb called clonotypes with MiXCR, one entry per CDR3 protein. Here the sample spans 450,000 to 550,000 distinct CDR3 sequences, approximately 5% being singletons. Their antigen targets remain unknown. Study observations and caveats: One TCR beta motif, made up of about 8 highly homologous variants, appeared characteristic of ankylosing spondylitis blood.

Input material: blood, either unsorted or a sorted T cell fraction (not recorded which). These receptors all stem from a male donor with ankylosing spondylitis.

The chain combines TRBV20-1 with TRBJ2-3; the match to TRBD2 covers 9 bases. CDR1 is DFQATT, CDR2 SNEGSKA, per germline (reference sequence). CDR3 length equals 17 residues. The V and J ends lost 2 bases and 1 base, in that order; junction bases with no gene match: 10. Here the CDR3 DNA reads TGCAGTGCTAGAACGATCGTGGCGGGAGGGGGCACAGATACGCAGTATTTT. Encoded protein: CSARTIVAGGGTDTQYF.

This clonotype was recorded many times. The chain links TRBV12-3 or TRBV12-4 to TRBJ2-5; TRBD2 agrees at 13 bases. V lost 3 bases to trimming and J lost 6 bases; unmatched junction nucleotides: 7. This CDR3 contains 16 residues. Here the CDR3 DNA reads TGTGCCAGCAGTTTCGTGGGACTAGCGGGACGGAAGACCCAGTACTTC. Translation gives CASSFVGLAGRKTQYF.

This clonotype was recorded at least ten times. The chain couples TRBV7-2 to TRBJ2-3; D is possibly TRBD1 (5 bases). Germline V gives CDR1 SGHTA, CDR2 FQGNSA. This CDR3 has 16 amino acids. V lost 1 base to trimming and J lost 0 bases, with 11 bases between them. CDR3 protein: CASSLERGPSTDTQYF. The CDR3, as DNA: TGTGCCAGCAGCTTAGAAAGGGGCCCCAGCACAGATACGCAGTATTTT.

This clonotype was detected a few times. The rearrangement uses TRBV6-2 or TRBV6-3 and TRBJ2-5, with 10 bases that match TRBD1. The CDR3 sequence is 16 residues long. Losses at the gene ends were 4 bases for V and 1 base for J; bases not matched to a gene: 6. Per the germline V gene, CDR1 is MNHEY and CDR2 is SVGEGT. In nucleotides, the CDR3 is TGTGCCAGCAGTTCCCGCGACAGGGGGCCCCAAGAGACCCAGTACTTC. Its protein is CASSSRDRGPQETQYF.

In this sample, this clonotype turned up many times. This chain connects TRBV12-3 or TRBV12-4 to TRBJ2-5; TRBD1 is a possible D gene (6 bases). CDR3 length: 14 residues. V dropped 2 bases and J dropped 3 bases, with 10 bases sitting between them. In DNA, the CDR3 is TGTGCCAGCAGTTTAAGGGGGATTGAAGAGACCCAGTACTTC. Its translation: CASSLRGIEETQYF.

V usage is TRBV29-1 and J usage is TRBJ2-5, with 12 positions matching TRBD2. The length of the CDR3 is 14 residues. CDR1 is SQVTM and CDR2 is ANQGSEA in the germline V gene. J lost 5 bases, V lost 3 bases, and 4 bases had no gene match. Here the CDR3 reads CSVESSGRDETQYF. DNA of the CDR3: TGCAGCGTTGAGTCTAGCGGGAGGGATGAGACCCAGTACTTC.

This clonotype was seen many times. This sequence joins TRBV6-9 and TRBJ1-5, with unresolved D. V was clipped by 2 bases and J by 6 bases, with 17 bases between them. The germline gives CDR1 MNHGY, CDR2 SVAAGI. CDR3 length equals 16 residues. The CDR3 coding sequence is TGTGCCAGCAGTTATCTGGCAGGAAAGTGGGGTCAGCCCCAGCATTTT. Protein sequence: CASSYLAGKWGQPQHF.